This TCR beta chain was identified in a study of blood T cell repertoires in COVID-19. This clone was observed once. Using immunoSEQ multiplex PCR, the repertoire was profiled, and TCRdb retains in-frame clones only, with some absent. The sample carries about 95,000 clones, around 90% recorded once. Seattle participants joined during active infection and were tracked over time. V gave up 4 bases and J gave up 3 bases, with 13 bases separating them. The V gene's germline CDR1 is LNHNV and CDR2 YYDKDF (reference sequence). The CDR3 spans 14 residues. The clonotype originates from a man aged 60-69 years with COVID-19, enrolled during active disease. The specimen was peripheral blood. The V gene is TRBV15, the J gene TRBJ2-7; no clear D. CDR3 residues: CATSNVRRSYEQYF. DNA of the CDR3: TGTGCCACCAGCAACGTGCGGCGGAGCTACGAGCAGTACTTC.